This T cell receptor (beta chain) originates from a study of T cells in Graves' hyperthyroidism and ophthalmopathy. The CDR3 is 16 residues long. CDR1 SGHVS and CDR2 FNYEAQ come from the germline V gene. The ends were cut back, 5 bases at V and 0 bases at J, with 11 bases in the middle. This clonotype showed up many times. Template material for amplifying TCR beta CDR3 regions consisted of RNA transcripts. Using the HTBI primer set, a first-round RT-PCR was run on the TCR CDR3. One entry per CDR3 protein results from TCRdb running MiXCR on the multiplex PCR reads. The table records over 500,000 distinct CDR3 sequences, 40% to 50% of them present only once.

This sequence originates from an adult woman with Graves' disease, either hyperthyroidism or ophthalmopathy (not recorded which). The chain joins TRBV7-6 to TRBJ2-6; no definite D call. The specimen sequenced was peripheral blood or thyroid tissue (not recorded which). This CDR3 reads CASSPGPASGANVLTF. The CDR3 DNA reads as TGTGCCAGCAGCCCCGGCCCAGCCTCTGGGGCCAACGTCCTGACTTTC.